This T cell receptor beta chain is drawn from a study of T cell responses to AZD1222 COVID-19 vaccine. Points from the study as a whole: A rise in Spike-specific TCR breadth and depth followed two AZD1222 doses.

Sequencing used immunoSEQ multiplex PCR; TCRdb keeps in-frame clones, though not all of them. This table holds 90,000 to 110,000 clones, more than 70% found once. A word on this clone: Its antigen is not identified.

Trimming cost V 4 bases and J 5 bases; bases outside gene matches: 6. The CDR3 runs 14 residues. The germline gives CDR1 SNHLY, CDR2 FYNNEI. The chain couples TRBV2 to TRBJ2-7; 9 bases are shared with TRBD1. The source is an adult who received the AZD1222 COVID-19 vaccine. Specimen: peripheral blood, collected 28 days after the second AZD1222 dose. CDR3 bases: TGTGCCAGCAGTGCCGGGACAGGGATTCACGAGCAGTACTTC. Translating it yields CASSAGTGIHEQYF. The whole variable domain, remainder taken from reference TRBV2 and TRBJ2-7, is EPEVTQTPSHQVTQMGQEVILRCVPISNHLYFYWYRQILGQKVEFLVSFYNNEISEKSEIFDDQFSVERPDGSNFTLKIRSTKLEDSAMYFCASSAGTGIHEQYFGPGTRLTVT.